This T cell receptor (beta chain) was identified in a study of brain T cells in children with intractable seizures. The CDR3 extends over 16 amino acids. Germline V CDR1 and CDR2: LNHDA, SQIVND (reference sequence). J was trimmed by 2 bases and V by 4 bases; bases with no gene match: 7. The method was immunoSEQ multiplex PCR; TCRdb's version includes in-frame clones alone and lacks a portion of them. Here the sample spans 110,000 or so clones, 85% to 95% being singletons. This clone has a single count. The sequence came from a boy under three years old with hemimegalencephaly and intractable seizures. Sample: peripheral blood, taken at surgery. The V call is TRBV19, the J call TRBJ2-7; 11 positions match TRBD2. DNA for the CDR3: TGTGCCAGTAGTAGCCCCGGGACTAGCGGCACCTACGAGCAGTACTTC. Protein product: CASSSPGTSGTYEQYF. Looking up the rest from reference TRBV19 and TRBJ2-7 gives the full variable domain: DGGITQSPKYLFRKEGQNVTLSCEQNLNHDAMYWYRQDPGQGLRLIYYSQIVNDFQKGDIAEGYSVSREKKESFPLTVTSAQKNPTAFYLCASSSPGTSGTYEQYFGPGTRLTVT.